The clone carrying this TCR beta chain occurred a few times. Its antigen is unidentified. This specimen belongs to a study of shared clonotypes between healthy human individuals. Regarding the study as a whole: Naive CD4 clonotype sharing across a handful of donors was around 5%.

Memory CD4+ cells were the fraction left after CD45RA+ naive selection. This CDR3 has 15 amino acids. Unmatched junction bases numbered 5, after V lost 4 bases and J lost 3 bases. Germline loops: CDR1 MDHEN, CDR2 SYDVKM. Sequencing was at deep level. Using immunoSEQ multiplex PCR, the repertoire was profiled, and TCRdb retains in-frame clones only, with some absent. The sample holds under 1,100,000 clones, about 75% seen once. Sequenced sample: memory CD4+ T cells sorted from blood. The subset is: CD45RA-negative fraction. The receptor comes from a man aged 18 to 30 in good health. The rearrangement links TRBV28 to TRBJ1-1, with 10 bases lining up with TRBD1. CDR3 DNA: TGTGCCAGCAGTTCCCGGACAGGGGGGGACACTGAAGCTTTCTTT. It is translated as CASSSRTGGDTEAFF.